This TCR beta chain is from a study of T-cell memory formation after mild COVID-19. This clonotype was observed many times. It was 5'RACE with constant-segment primers that produced the TCR alpha and TCR beta cDNA libraries, which carried sample barcodes and UMIs. TCRdb reprocessed the 5' RACE reads via MiXCR and lists one record per CDR3 protein. The sample lists 350,000 to 500,000 distinct CDR3 sequences, about 22% occurring once. The CDR3 consists of 15 residues. After removal of 1 base from V and 6 bases from J, the junction contained 3 bases not matched to a gene. Germline lookup yields CDR1 SGHVS and CDR2 FNYEAQ.

This chain links TRBV7-6 with TRBJ2-2; 9 bases fit TRBD1. The sequence was collected from an adult woman who had mild COVID-19 (a few samples of this study predate the infection). Cell type and time point are not known. The sample was PBMCs or a T cell subset sorted from them (not recorded which). CDR3 loop: CASSLGTGVAGELFF. Written as DNA, the CDR3 is TGTGCCAGCAGCTTAGGGACAGGGGTCGCCGGGGAGCTGTTTTTT.